These 14 T cell receptor beta chains originate from one sample sequenced in a study of cytomegalovirus exposure and HLA in healthy donors. The table came from immunoSEQ multiplex PCR; TCRdb's copy has only in-frame clones and leaves some out. The table shows fewer than 250,000 clones, with 70% to 90% occurring only once. Specimen: PBMCs. The source of these receptors is a woman aged 18-35 years in good health and CMV-seronegative.

This chain joins TRBV6-5 and TRBJ1-2; D gene ambiguous. The CDR3 runs to 14 residues. In germline, CDR1 is MNHEY, CDR2 SVGAGI. Trimming took 6 bases from V and 6 from J, leaving 17 bases between them. This chain's CDR3 is CASSLPSTPNGYTF. CDR3 nucleotides: TGTGCCAGCAGCTTGCCTTCTACCCCTAATGGCTACACCTTC.

The chain combines TRBV27 with TRBJ1-5, with D perhaps matching TRBD1 (6 bases). The V end was cut by 4 bases, the J end by 2 bases, with 12 bases between. The CDR3 extends over 15 amino acids. Germline CDR1 and CDR2: MNHEY and SMNVEV (reference sequence). Written as DNA, the CDR3 is TGTGCCAGCAGTTCCACAGGGTTTGGCAATCAGCCCCAGCATTTT. This encodes CASSSTGFGNQPQHF.

V gene TRBV6-1 combines with J gene TRBJ1-3, with 7 bases matching TRBD1. Germline CDR1 and CDR2: MNHNS and SASEGT. The CDR3 sequence is 14 residues long. V was pared by 5 bases and J by 0 bases, with 1 base of the junction left unmatched. The CDR3 bases are TGTGCCAGCAGTTCAGGGGGCTCTGGAAACACCATATATTTT. It codes for CASSSGGSGNTIYF.

Comment on this clone: At one of its ends the junction is not consistent with the germline gene, which may arise from a read error. The gene calls are TRBV5-6 and TRBJ2-1; 8 bases line up with TRBD1. This CDR3 has 13 residues. Germline loops: CDR1 SGHDT, CDR2 YYEEEE. CDR3 sequence reads: CASSWTGYSEQFF. CDR3 DNA: TGTGCCAGCAGCTGGACAGGGTACAGTGAGCAGTTCTTC.

This clone was seen just once. This rearrangement joins TRBV18 to TRBJ1-1; D is perhaps TRBD1 (5 bases). Germline V lookup: CDR1 KGHSH, CDR2 LQKENI. The V end lost 3 bases, the J end lost 6 bases, and 14 bases lay between the germline ends. The CDR3 consists of 14 residues. The CDR3 DNA follows: TGTGCCAGCTCACCCCCGGCAACGGGGGCTGAAGCTTTCTTT. Translating gives CASSPPATGAEAFF.

The chain links TRBV6-5 to TRBJ2-7; TRBD2 matches 8 bases. Germline V lookup: CDR1 MNHEY, CDR2 SVGAGI. This CDR3 region has 14 residues. J was trimmed by 5 bases and V by 7 bases; bases with no gene match: 10. CDR3 nucleotides: TGTGCCAGCACTAAGACGGGGGGGAGGAACGAGCAGTACTTC. Its translation is CASTKTGGRNEQYF.

This clone was seen a handful of times. This chain uses TRBV29-1 with TRBJ2-7; TRBD1 aligns across 9 bases. Germline V CDR1 and CDR2: SQVTM, ANQGSEA. The CDR3 has 14 amino acids. Trimming at V came to 3 bases and at J to 7 bases, leaving 10 bases not matched to a gene. DNA of the CDR3: TGCAGCGTTGATTTAGACAGGGGGACGGGGGAGCAGTACTTC. This encodes CSVDLDRGTGEQYF.

The rearrangement uses TRBV4-1 and TRBJ2-1, with a weak D call TRBD2 (5 bases). The CDR3 sequence is 15 residues long. Trimming took 1 base from V and 2 from J, leaving 9 bases between them. Per germline, CDR1 MGHRA and CDR2 YSYEKL. As DNA, the CDR3 is TGCGCCAGCAGCCAAGGACTATCCCCCTACAATGAGCAGTTCTTC. As protein: CASSQGLSPYNEQFF.

The chain is built from TRBV18 and TRBJ2-3, with a tentative D call TRBD1 (5 bases). Trimming took off 3 bases at V and 0 bases at J, with 10 bases between the two ends. The CDR3 is 15 amino acids. Germline loops: CDR1 KGHSH, CDR2 LQKENI. The CDR3 protein is CASSPGHISTDTQYF. The CDR3, as DNA: TGTGCCAGCTCACCCGGACACATTAGCACAGATACGCAGTATTTT.

J is TRBJ1-2 and V is TRBV9; TRBD1 matches 12 bases. V gave up 0 bases and J gave up 7 bases; unmatched junction bases: 7. This CDR3 has 16 residues. CDR1 SGDLS and CDR2 YYNGEE come from the germline V gene. CDR3 DNA: TGTGCCAGCAGCGTAGCTACGGGACAGGGGGCCGGTGGCTACACCTTC. As protein: CASSVATGQGAGGYTF. Using reference TRBV9 and TRBJ1-2 for the parts outside the CDR3, the full variable domain is DSGVTQTPKHLITATGQRVTLRCSPRSGDLSVYWYQQSLDQGLQFLIQYYNGEERAKGNILERFSAQQFPDLHSELNLSSLELGDSALYFCASSVATGQGAGGYTFGSGTRLTVV.

This chain's CDR3 is CASSQGGDEQYF. Here the CDR3 DNA reads TGTGCCAGCAGCCAAGGAGGCGACGAGCAGTACTTC. The V and J genes are TRBV4-2 and TRBJ2-7; unclear D gene. CDR1 LGHNA and CDR2 YNFKEQ come from the germline V gene. V was cut by 1 base and J by 5 bases, with 6 bases left in between. CDR3 length equals 12 residues.

The chain has TRBV5-6 and TRBJ1-2; 7 positions agree with TRBD1. The length of the CDR3 is 15 residues. Trimming took 0 bases from V and 0 from J; bases not matched to a gene: 2. Per the germline V gene, CDR1 is SGHDT and CDR2 is YYEEEE. Here the CDR3 reads CASSLVGQTNYGYTF. For the CDR3, the DNA is TGTGCCAGCAGCTTGGTGGGACAGACTAACTATGGCTACACCTTC.

A single count supports this clone. The CDR3 DNA is TGTGCCAGCTCACCACAGAGACAGTTACACCCCGACACTGAAGCTTTCTTT. Encoded protein: CASSPQRQLHPDTEAFF. This chain links TRBV18 with TRBJ1-1, with D possibly being TRBD1 (5 bases). V lost 1 base, J lost 3 bases, and 18 bases lay in between. In germline, CDR1 is KGHSH, CDR2 LQKENI. The CDR3 is made up of 17 amino acids.

About this clone itself: In the same sample, other DNA sequences code for this CDR3. The chain carries TRBV27 and TRBJ1-5, with D perhaps matching TRBD1 (6 bases). The ends were cut back, 2 bases at V and 1 base at J, with 9 bases in the middle. This CDR3 contains 15 residues. CDR1 is MNHEY and CDR2 is SMNVEV in the germline V gene (reference sequence). The chain's CDR3 is CASSLRGASNQPQHF. In DNA, the CDR3 is TGTGCCAGCAGTTTACGGGGGGCGAGCAATCAGCCCCAGCATTTT.